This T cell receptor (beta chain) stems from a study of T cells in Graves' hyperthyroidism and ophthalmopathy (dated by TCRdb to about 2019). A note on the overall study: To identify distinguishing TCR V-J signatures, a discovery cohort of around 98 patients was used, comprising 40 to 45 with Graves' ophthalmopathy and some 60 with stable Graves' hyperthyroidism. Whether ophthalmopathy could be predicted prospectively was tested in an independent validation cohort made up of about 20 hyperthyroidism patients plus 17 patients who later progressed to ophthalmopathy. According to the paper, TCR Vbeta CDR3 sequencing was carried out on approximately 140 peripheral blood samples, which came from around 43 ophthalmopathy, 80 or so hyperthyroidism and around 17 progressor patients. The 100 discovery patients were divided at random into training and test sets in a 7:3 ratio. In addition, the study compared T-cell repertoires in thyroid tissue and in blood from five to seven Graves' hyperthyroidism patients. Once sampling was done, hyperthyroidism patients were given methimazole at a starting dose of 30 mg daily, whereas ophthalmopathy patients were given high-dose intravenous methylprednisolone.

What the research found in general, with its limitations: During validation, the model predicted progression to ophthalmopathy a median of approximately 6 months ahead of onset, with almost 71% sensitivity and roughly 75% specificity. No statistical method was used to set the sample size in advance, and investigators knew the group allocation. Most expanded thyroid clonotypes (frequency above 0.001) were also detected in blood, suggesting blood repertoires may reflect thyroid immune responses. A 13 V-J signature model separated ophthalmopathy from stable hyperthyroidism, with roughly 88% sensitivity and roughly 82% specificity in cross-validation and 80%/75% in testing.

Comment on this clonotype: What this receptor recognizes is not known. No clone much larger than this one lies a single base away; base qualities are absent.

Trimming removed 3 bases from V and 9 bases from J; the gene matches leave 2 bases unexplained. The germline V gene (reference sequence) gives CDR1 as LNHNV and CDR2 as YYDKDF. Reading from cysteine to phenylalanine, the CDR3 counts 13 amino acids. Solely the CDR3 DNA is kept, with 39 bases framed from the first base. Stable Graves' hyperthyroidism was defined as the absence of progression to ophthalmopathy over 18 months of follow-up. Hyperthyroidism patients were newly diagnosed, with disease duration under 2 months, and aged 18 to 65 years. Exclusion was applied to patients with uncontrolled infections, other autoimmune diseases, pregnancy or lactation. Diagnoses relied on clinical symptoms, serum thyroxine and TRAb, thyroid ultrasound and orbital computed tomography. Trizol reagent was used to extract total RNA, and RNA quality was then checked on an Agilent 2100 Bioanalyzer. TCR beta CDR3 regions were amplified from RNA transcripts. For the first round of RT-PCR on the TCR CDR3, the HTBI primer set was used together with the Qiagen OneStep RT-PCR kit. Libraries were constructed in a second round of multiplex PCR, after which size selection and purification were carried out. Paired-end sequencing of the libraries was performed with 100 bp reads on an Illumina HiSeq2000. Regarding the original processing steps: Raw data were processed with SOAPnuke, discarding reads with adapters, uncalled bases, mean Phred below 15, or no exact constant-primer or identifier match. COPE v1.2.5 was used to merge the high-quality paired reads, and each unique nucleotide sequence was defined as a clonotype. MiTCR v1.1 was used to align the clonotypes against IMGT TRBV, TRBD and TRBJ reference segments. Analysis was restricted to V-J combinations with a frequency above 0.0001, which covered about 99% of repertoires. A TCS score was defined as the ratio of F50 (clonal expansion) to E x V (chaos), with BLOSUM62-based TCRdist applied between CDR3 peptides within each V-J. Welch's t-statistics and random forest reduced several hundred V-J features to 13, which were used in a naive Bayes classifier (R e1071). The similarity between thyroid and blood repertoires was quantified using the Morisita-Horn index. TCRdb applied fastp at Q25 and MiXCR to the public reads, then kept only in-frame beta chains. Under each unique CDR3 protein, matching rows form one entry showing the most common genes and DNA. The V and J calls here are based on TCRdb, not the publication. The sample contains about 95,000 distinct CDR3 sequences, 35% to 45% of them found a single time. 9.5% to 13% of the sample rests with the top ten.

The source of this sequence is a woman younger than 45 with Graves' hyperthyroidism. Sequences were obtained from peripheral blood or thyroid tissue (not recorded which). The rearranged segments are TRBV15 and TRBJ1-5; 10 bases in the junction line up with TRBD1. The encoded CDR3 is CATSRTGGLPQHF. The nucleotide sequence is TGTGCCACCAGCAGGACAGGGGGCCTGCCCCAGCATTTT.